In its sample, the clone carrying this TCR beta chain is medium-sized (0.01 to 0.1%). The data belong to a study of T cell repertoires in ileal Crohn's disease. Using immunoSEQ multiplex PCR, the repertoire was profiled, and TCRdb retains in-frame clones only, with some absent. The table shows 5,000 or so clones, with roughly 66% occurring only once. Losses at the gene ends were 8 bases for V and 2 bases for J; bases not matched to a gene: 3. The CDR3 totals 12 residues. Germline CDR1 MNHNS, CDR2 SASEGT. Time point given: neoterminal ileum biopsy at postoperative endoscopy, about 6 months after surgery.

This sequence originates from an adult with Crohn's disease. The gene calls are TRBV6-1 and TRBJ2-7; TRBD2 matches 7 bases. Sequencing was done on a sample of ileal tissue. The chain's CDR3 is CASGSGTYEQYV. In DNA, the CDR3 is TGTGCCAGCGGGAGCGGGACCTACGAGCAGTACGTC.